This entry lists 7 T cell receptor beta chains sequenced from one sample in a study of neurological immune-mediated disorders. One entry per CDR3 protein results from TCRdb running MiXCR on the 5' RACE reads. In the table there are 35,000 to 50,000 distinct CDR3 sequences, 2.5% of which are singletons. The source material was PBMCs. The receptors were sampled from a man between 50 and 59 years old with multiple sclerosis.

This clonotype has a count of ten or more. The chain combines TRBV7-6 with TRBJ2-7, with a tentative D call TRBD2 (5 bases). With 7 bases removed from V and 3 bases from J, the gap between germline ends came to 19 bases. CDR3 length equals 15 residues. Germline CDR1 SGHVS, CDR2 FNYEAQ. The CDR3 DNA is TGTGCCAGCACCCCCCGGGTTAGGGAGAACTACGAGCAGTACTTC. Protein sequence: CASTPRVRENYEQYF.

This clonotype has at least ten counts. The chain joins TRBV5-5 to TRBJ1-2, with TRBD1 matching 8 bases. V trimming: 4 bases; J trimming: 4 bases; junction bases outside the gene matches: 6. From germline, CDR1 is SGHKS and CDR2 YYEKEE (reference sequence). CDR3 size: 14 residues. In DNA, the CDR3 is TGTGCCAGCAGCGAAACGGACAGGGTCTATGGCTACACCTTC. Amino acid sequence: CASSETDRVYGYTF.

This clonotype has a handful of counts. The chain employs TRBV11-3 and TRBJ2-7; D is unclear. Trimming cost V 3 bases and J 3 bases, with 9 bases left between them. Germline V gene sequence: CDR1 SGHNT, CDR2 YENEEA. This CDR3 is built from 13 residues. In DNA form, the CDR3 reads TGTGCCAGCAGCTTTACGGCGCGCTACGAGCAGTACTTC. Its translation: CASSFTARYEQYF. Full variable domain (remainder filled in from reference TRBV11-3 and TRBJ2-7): EAGVVQSPRYKIIEKKQPVAFWCNPISGHNTLYWYLQNLGQGPELLIRYENEEAVDDSQLPKDRFSAERLKGVDSTLKIQPAELGDSAVYLCASSFTARYEQYFGPGTRLTVT.

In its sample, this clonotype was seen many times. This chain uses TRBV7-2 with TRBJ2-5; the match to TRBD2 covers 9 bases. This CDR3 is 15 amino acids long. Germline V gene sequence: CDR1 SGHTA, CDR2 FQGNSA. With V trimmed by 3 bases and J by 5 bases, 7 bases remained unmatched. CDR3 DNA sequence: TGTGCCAGCAGCTTCCAGAGCGGGGGGCGGGAGACCCAGTACTTC. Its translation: CASSFQSGGRETQYF. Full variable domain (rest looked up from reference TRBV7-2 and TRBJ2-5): GAGVSQSPSNKVTEKGKDVELRCDPISGHTALYWYRQSLGQGLEFLIYFQGNSAPDKSGLPSDRFSAERTGGSVSTLTIQRTQQEDSAVYLCASSFQSGGRETQYFGPGTRLLVL.

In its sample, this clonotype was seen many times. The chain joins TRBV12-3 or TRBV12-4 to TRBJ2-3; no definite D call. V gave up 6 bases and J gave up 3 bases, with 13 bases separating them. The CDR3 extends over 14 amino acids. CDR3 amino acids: CASRIIEGTDTQYF. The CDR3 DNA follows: TGTGCCAGCAGGATAATAGAAGGAACAGATACGCAGTATTTT.

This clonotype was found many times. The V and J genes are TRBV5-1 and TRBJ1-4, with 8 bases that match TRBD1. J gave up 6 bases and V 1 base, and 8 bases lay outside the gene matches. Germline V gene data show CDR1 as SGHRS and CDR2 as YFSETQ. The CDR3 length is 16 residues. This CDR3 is CASSLTQGASHEKLFF. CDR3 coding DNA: TGCGCCAGCAGCTTGACTCAGGGGGCCTCTCATGAAAAACTGTTTTTT.

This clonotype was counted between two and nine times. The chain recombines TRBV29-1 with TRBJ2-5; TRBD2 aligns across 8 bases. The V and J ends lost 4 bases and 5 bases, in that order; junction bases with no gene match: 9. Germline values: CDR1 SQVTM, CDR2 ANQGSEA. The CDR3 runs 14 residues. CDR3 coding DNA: TGCAGCGTTGCTTCTGGACTAGCCACGGAGACCCAGTACTTC. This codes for CSVASGLATETQYF.